This TCR beta chain was profiled in a study of cytomegalovirus exposure and HLA in healthy donors. The wider study: A later analysis reported the same platform for the roughly 110 validation repertoires and the 500 to 700 first-cohort repertoires. Findings and caveats of the study: First-cohort TCR clusters tended to co-occur in the approximately 110 validation repertoires, a later analysis found. Cytomegalovirus association was listed for around 180 TCR beta chains.

On this clone: Its antigen is currently unknown.

CDR1 SGHRS and CDR2 YFSETQ come from the germline V gene. CDR3 length: 15 amino acids. Trimming shortened V by 3 bases and J by 4 bases, and 16 bases separated the two germline ends. Some clones are missing from TCRdb's copy, which holds only in-frame ones; the method was immunoSEQ multiplex PCR. The sample lists hundreds of thousands of clones, around 91% occurring once. The donors formed part of the roughly 120-subject validation cohort, distinct from the approximately 670-subject first cohort. The sample was PBMCs. This rearrangement joins TRBV5-1 to TRBJ2-5; weak D call: TRBD1 (6 bases). The clonotype was recovered from a woman aged 25 to 39 in good health and CMV-seronegative. The CDR3 DNA sequence: TGCGCCAGCAGCTGGACAGCGGTCTTAGGAGAGACCCAGTACTTC. Translating gives CASSWTAVLGETQYF.